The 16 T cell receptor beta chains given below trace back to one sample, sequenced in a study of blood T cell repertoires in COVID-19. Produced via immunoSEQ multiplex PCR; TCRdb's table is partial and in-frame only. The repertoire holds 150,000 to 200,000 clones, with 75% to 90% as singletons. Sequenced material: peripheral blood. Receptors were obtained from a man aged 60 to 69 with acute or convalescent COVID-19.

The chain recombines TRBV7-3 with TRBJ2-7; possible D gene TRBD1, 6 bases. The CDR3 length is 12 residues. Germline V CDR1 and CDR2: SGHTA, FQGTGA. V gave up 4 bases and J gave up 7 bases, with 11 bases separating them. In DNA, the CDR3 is TGTGCCAGCAGCTCGGACAGCCTTGAGCAGTACTTC. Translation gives CASSSDSLEQYF.

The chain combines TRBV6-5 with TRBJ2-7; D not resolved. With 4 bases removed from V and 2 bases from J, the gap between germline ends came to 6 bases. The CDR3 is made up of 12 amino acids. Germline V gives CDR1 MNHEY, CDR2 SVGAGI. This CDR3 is CASSSSTYEQYF. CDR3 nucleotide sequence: TGTGCCAGCAGTTCCTCTACCTACGAGCAGTACTTC.

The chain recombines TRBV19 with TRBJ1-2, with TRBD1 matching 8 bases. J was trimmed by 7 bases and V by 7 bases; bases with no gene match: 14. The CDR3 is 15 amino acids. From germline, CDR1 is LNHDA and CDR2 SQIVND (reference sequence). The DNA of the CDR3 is TGTGCCAGTAAATCTCTGAAACAGGGGGATGCTGGCTACACCTTC. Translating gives CASKSLKQGDAGYTF.

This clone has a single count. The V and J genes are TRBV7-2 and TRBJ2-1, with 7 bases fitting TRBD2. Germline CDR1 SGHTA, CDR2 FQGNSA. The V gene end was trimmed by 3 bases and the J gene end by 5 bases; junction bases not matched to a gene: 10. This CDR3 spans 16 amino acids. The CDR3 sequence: CASSFSVASGDNEQFF. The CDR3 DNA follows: TGTGCCAGCAGCTTTTCCGTTGCTAGCGGAGACAATGAGCAGTTCTTC.

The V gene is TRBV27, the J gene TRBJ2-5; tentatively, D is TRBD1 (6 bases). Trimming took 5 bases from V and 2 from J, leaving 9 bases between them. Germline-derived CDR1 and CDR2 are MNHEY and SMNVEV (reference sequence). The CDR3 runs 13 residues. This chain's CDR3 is CASSNRVQETQYF. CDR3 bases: TGTGCCAGCAGTAACAGGGTACAAGAGACCCAGTACTTC.

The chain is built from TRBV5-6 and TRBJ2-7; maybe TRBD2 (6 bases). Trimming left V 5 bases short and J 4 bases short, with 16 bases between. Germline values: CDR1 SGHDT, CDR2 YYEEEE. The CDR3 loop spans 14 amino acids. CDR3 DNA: TGTGCCAGCAGAACCCGGGGGTCTGTATACGAGCAGTACTTC. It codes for CASRTRGSVYEQYF.

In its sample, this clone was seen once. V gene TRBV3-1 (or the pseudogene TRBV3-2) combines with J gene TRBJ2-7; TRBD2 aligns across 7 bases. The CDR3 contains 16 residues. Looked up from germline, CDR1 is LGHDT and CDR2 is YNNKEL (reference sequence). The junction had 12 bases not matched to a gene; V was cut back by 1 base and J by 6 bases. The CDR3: CASSQVWGREGLEQYF. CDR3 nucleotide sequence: TGTGCCAGCAGCCAAGTCTGGGGTAGGGAGGGTCTCGAGCAGTACTTC.

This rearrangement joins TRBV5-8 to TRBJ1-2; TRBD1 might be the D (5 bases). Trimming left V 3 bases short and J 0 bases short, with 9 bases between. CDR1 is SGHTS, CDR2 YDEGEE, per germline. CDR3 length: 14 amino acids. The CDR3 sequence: CASSWGRSNYGYTF. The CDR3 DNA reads TGTGCCAGCAGCTGGGGCAGGTCTAACTATGGCTACACCTTC.

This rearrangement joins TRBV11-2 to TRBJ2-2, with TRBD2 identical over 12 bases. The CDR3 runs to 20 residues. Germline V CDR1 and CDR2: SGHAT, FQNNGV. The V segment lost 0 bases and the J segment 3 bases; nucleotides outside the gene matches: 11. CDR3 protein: CASSLDLYLAGGKYTGELFF. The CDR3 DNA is TGTGCCAGCAGCTTAGATCTCTATCTAGCGGGGGGGAAGTACACCGGGGAGCTGTTTTTT.

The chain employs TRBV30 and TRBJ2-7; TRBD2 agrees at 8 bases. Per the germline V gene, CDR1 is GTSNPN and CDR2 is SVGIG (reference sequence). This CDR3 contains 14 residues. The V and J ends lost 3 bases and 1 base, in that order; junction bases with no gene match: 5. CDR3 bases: TGTGCCTGGAGGGTTAGCGGGATGTCCTACGAGCAGTACTTC. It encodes CAWRVSGMSYEQYF.

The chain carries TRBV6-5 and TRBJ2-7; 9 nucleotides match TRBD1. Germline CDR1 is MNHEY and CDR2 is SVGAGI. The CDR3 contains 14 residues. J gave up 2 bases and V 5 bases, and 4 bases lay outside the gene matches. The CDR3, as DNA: TGTGCCAGCAGTCGTGGACAGGGGACCTACGAGCAGTACTTC. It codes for CASSRGQGTYEQYF.

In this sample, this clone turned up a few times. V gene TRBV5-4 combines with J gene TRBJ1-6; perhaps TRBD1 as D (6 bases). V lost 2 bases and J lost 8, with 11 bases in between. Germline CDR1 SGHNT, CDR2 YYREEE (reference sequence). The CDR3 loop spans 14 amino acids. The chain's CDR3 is CASSLTGSDSPLHF. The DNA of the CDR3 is TGTGCCAGCAGCTTAACAGGGTCCGATTCACCCCTCCACTTT.

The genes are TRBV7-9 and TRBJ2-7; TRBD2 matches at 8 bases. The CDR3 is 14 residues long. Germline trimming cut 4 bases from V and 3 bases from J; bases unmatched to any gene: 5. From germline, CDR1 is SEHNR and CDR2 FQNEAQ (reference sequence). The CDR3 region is CASSSFAGGYEQYF. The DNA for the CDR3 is TGTGCCAGCAGCTCCTTTGCGGGGGGCTACGAGCAGTACTTC. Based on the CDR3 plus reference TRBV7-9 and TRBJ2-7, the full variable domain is DTGVSQNPRHKITKRGQNVTFRCDPISEHNRLYWYRQTLGQGPEFLTYFQNEAQLEKSRLLSDRFSAERPKGSFSTLEIQRTEQGDSAMYLCASSSFAGGYEQYFGPGTRLTVT.

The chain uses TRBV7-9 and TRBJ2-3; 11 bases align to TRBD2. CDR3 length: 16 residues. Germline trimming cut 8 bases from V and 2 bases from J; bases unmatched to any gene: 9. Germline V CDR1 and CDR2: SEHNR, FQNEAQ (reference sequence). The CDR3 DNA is TGTGCCAGCCCGGCTAGCGGGGGGTCGCCCACAGATACGCAGTATTTT. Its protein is CASPASGGSPTDTQYF.

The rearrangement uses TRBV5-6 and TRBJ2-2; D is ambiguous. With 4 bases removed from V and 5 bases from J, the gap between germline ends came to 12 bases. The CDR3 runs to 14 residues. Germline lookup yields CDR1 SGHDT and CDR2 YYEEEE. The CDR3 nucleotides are TGTGCCAGCAGCCCCTCTCCTACGACCGGGGAGCTGTTTTTT. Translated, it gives CASSPSPTTGELFF.

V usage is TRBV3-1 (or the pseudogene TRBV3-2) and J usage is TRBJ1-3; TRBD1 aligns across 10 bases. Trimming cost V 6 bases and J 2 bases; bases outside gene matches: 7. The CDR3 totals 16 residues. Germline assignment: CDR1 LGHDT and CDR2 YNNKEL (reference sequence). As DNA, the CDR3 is TGTGCCAGCAGGGAACCCGGGACAGGGGCTGGAAACACCATATATTTT. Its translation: CASREPGTGAGNTIYF.